Sequencing of this T cell receptor beta chain was carried out in a study of blood T cell repertoires in COVID-19. The wider study: Material from acute and convalescent COVID-19 was sourced from the United States, Italy and Spain. The cDNA or gDNA used as material had been derived from T cells, B-cell-depleted T cells, or PBMCs.

Grouping used clinical history reported by participants in a survey and questionnaire. Each exposed participant met a COVID-19 case in the 2 weeks preceding study entry. Between the trimmed V and J ends, which lost 2 bases and 16 bases, there was a span of 8 bases. The CDR3 runs to 9 residues. Germline-derived CDR1 and CDR2 are DFQATT and SNEGSKA (reference sequence). Measured with immunoSEQ multiplex PCR; TCRdb has only the in-frame clones, and not every one. The sample includes approximately 190,000 clones, about 83% of them seen just once. The sample holds one count of this clone. The sequencing sample was made of PBMCs or T cells enriched from blood (not recorded which). This clonotype was sampled from a woman aged 25 to 39 who had been exposed to COVID-19. The chain employs TRBV20-1 and TRBJ1-4; D is unclear. This chain's CDR3 is CSARRLAFF. The CDR3 bases are TGCAGTGCTAGACGACTCGCGTTTTTT.